This TCR beta chain is drawn from a study of shared clonotypes between healthy human individuals. Study-wide results and limits: Apart from blood, nothing was sampled; tissue repertoires likely differ. Naive subsets usually exceeded memory subsets in estimated richness. Relative to their counterparts shared across all four donors, non-shared clonotypes exhibited diminished generation probabilities.

The CDR3 covers 18 residues. Germline assignment: CDR1 LGHNA and CDR2 YSLEER. The trim removed 0 bases at V and 7 bases at J, leaving 15 bases unmatched. As to this clone: Its antigen is currently unknown.

Several immunoSEQ plates received, in even portions, the genomic DNA of each subset. TCRdb's copy holds only in-frame clones and misses some; the assay was immunoSEQ multiplex PCR. The sample has roughly 2,000,000 clones, 90% to 95% seen once; the top ten hold approximately 1.6%. Naive CD8 isolation took CD45RO-negative cells positively selected for CCR7 and excluded terminally differentiated effector memory CD45RA+ cells. Input material: naive CD8+ T cells from PBMCs. This sequence originates from a man aged 18-30 years in good health. Some clones in this sample may be carry-over from other donors' samples. This chain uses TRBV4-3 with TRBJ2-5; 9 bases fit TRBD2. CDR3 nucleotides: TGCGCCAGCAGCCAAGAAAGATATAGCGGGAGTACGACAGGGACCCAGTACTTC. This encodes CASSQERYSGSTTGTQYF.